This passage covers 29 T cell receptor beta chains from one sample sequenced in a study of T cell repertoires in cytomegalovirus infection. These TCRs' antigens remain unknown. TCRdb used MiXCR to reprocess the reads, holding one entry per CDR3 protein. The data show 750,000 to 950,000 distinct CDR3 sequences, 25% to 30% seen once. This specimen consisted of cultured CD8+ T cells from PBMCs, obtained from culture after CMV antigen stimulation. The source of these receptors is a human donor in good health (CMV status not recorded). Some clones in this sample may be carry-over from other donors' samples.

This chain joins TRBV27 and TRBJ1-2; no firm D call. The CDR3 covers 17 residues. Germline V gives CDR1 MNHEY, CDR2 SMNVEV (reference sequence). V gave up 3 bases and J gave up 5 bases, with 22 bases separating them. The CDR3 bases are TGTGCCAGCAGTTTGCAAGGCCCGGCCTCGGGTGGGTATGGCTACACCTTC. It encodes CASSLQGPASGGYGYTF.

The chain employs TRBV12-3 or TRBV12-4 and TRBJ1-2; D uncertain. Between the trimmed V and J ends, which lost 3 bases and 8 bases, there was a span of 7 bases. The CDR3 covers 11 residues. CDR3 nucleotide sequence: TGTGCCAGCAGTTTCGTCACCGGCTACACCTTC. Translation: CASSFVTGYTF.

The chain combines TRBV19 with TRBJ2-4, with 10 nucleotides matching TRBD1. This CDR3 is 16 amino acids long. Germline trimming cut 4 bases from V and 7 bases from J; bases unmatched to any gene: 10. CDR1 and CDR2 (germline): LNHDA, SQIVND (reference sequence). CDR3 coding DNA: TGTGCCAGTAGTACCCCGACAGGGGGCCCTGGTAACATTCAGTACTTC. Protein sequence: CASSTPTGGPGNIQYF. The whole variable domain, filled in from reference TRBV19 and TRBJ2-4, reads DGGITQSPKYLFRKEGQNVTLSCEQNLNHDAMYWYRQDPGQGLRLIYYSQIVNDFQKGDIAEGYSVSREKKESFPLTVTSAQKNPTAFYLCASSTPTGGPGNIQYFGAGTRLSVL.

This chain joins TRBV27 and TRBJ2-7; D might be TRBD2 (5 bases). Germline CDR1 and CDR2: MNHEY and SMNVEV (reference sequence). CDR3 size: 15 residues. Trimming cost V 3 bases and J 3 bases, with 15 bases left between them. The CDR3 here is CASSLRAVAFYEQYF. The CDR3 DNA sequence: TGTGCCAGCAGTTTGAGGGCAGTAGCGTTCTACGAGCAGTACTTC.

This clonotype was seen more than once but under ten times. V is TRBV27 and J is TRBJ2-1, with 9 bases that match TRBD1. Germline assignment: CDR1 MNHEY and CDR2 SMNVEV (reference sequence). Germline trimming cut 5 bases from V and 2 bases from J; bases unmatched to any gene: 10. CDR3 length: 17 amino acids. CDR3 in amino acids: CASSTSWGQGTYNEQFF. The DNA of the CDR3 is TGTGCCAGCAGTACATCGTGGGGACAGGGTACCTACAATGAGCAGTTCTTC.

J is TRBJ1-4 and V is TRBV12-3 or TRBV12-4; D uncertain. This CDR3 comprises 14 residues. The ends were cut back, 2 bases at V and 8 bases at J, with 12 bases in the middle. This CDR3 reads CASSLSAQEEKLFF. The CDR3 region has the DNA TGTGCCAGCAGTTTATCCGCCCAGGAGGAAAAACTGTTTTTT.

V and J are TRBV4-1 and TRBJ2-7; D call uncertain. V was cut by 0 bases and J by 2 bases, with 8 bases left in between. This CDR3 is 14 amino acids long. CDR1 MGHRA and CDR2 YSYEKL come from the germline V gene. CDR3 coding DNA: TGCGCCAGCAGCCAAGATGCATTAACCTACGAGCAGTACTTC. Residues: CASSQDALTYEQYF.

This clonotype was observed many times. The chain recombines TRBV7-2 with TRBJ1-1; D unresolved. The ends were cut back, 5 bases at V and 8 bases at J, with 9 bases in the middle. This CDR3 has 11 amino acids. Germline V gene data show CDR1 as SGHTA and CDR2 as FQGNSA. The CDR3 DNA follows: TGTGCCAGCAGCCGCCCGGGGGAAGCTTTCTTT. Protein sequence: CASSRPGEAFF.

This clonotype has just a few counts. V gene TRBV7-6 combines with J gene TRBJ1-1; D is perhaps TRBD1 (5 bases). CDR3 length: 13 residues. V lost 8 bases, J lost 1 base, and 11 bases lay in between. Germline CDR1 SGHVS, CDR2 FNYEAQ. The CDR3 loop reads CASGRQTNTEAFF. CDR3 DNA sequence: TGTGCCAGCGGACGACAGACGAACACTGAAGCTTTCTTT. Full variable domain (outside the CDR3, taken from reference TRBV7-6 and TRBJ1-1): GAGVSQSPRYKVTKRGQDVALRCDPISGHVSLYWYRQALGQGPEFLTYFNYEAQQDKSGLPNDRFSAERPEGSISTLTIQRTEQRDSAMYRCASGRQTNTEAFFGQGTRLTVV.

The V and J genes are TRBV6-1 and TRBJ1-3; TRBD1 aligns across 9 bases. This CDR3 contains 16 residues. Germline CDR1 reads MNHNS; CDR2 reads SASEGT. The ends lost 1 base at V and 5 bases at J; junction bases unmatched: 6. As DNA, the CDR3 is TGTGCCAGCAGTGAAGTGGGACAGGGAATCAGAAACACCATATATTTT. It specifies CASSEVGQGIRNTIYF.

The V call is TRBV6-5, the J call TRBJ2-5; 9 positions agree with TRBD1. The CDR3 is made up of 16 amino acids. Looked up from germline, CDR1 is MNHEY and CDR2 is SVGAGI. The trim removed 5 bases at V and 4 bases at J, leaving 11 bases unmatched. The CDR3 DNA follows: TGTGCCAGCAGTCCCTGGGACAGGGTTTTTCTAGAGACCCAGTACTTC. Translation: CASSPWDRVFLETQYF.

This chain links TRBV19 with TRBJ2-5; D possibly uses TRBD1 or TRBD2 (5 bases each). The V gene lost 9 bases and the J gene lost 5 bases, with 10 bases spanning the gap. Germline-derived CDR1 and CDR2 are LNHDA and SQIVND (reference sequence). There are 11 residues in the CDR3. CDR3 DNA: TGTGCCAGCGGGGCGGGCGAGACCCAGTACTTC. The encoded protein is CASGAGETQYF.

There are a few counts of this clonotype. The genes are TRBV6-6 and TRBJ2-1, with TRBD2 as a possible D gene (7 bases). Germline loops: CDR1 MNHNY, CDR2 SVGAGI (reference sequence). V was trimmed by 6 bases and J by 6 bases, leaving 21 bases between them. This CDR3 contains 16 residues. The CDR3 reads CASRHQRGGAGNEQFF. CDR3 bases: TGTGCCAGCAGACATCAAAGGGGGGGGGCCGGCAATGAGCAGTTCTTC.

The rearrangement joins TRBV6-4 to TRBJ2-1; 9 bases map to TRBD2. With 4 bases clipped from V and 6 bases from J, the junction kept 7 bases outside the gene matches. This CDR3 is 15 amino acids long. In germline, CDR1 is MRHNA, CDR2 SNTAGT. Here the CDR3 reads CASSVVRGGFNEQFF. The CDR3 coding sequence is TGTGCCAGCAGTGTCGTGCGGGGGGGCTTCAATGAGCAGTTCTTC.

CDR3 residues: CASSFRTVSNTGELFF. DNA of the CDR3: TGTGCCAGCAGTTTTCGGACGGTTTCGAACACCGGGGAGCTGTTTTTT. The genes are TRBV12-3 or TRBV12-4 and TRBJ2-2, with unresolved D. Trimming stripped 3 bases from V and 0 bases from J, with 11 bases between. The CDR3 has 16 residues.

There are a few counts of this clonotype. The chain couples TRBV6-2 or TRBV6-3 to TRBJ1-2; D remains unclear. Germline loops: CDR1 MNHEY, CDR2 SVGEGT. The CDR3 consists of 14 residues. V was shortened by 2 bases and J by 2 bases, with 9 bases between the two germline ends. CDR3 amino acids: CASSYDTANYGYTF. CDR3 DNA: TGTGCCAGCAGTTACGACACAGCCAACTATGGCTACACCTTC.

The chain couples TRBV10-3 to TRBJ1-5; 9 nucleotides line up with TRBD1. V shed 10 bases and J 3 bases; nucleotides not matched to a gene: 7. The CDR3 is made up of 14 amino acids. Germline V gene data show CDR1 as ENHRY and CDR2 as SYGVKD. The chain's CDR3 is CATGGQGINQPQHF. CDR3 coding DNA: TGTGCCACAGGGGGACAGGGAATCAATCAGCCCCAGCATTTT.

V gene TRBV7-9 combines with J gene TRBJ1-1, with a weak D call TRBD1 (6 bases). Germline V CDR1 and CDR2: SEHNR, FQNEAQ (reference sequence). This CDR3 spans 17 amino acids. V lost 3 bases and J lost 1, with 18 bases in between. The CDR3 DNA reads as TGTGCCAGCAGCTTCACATTCGGAGGGGGTCCGAACACTGAAGCTTTCTTT. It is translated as CASSFTFGGGPNTEAFF.

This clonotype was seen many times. The CDR3, as DNA: TGTGCCAGCAGCCCCGCTTATGATCCCCAGGGGGAGACCCAGTACTTC. Translation gives CASSPAYDPQGETQYF. The V and J genes are TRBV7-8 and TRBJ2-5; D may be TRBD1 (6 bases). From germline, CDR1 is SGHVS and CDR2 FQNEAQ. The CDR3 loop spans 16 amino acids. The germline V and J ends were trimmed by 5 bases and 5 bases, with 21 bases remaining between them.

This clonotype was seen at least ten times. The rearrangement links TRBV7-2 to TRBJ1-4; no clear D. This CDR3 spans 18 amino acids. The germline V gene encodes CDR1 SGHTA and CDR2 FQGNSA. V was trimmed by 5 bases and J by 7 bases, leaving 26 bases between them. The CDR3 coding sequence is TGTGCCAGCAGCCCTTACCGAGGGTCTGGTCGTCCGATTGAAAAACTGTTTTTT. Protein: CASSPYRGSGRPIEKLFF.

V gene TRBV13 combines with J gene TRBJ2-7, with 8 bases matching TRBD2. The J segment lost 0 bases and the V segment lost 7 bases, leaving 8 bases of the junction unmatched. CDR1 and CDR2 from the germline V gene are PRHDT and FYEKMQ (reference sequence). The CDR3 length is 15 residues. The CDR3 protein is CASTYHGGGSYEQYF. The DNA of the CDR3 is TGTGCCAGCACCTACCACGGGGGGGGCTCCTACGAGCAGTACTTC.

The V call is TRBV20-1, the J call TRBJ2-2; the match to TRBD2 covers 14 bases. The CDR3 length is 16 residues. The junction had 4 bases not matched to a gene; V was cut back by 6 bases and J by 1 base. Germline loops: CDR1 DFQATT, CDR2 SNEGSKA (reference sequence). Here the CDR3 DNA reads TGCAGTGCCCCCGGGACTAGCGGGGGGAACACCGGGGAGCTGTTTTTT. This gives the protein CSAPGTSGGNTGELFF.

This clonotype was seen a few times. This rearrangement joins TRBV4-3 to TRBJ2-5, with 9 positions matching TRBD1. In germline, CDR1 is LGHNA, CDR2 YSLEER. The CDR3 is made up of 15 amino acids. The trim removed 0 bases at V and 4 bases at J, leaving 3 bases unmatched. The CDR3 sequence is CASSQEWTGAETQYF. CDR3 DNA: TGCGCCAGCAGCCAAGAATGGACAGGGGCAGAGACCCAGTACTTC.

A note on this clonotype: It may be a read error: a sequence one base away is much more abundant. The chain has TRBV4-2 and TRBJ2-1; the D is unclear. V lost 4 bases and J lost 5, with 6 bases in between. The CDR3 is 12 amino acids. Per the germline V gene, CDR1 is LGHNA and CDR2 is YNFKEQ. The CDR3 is CASSPNHNEQFF. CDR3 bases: TGTGCCAGCAGCCCAAACCACAATGAGCAGTTCTTC.

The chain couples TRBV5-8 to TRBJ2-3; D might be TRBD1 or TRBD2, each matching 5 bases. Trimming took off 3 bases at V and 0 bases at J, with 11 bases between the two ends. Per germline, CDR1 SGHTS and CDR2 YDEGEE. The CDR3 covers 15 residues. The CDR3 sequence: CASSWDATSTDTQYF. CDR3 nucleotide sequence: TGTGCCAGCAGCTGGGACGCAACTAGCACAGATACGCAGTATTTT. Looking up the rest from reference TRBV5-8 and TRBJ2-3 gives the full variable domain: EAGVTQSPTHLIKTRGQQATLRCSPISGHTSVYWYQQALGLGLQFLLWYDEGEERNRGNFPPRFSGRQFPNYSSELNVNALELEDSALYLCASSWDATSTDTQYFGPGTRLTVL.

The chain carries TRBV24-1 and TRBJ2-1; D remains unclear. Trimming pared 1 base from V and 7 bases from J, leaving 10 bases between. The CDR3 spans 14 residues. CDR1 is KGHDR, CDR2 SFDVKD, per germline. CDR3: CATSDFRASNEQFF. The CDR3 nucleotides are TGTGCCACCAGTGATTTTCGAGCGAGTAATGAGCAGTTCTTC.

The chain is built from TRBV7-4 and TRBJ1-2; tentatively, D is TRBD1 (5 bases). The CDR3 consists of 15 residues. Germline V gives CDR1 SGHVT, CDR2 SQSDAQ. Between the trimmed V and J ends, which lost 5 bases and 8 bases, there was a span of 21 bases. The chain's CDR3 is CASSVQAAGVAGYTF. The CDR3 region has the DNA TGTGCCAGCAGCGTACAGGCAGCGGGGGTCGCAGGCTACACCTTC.

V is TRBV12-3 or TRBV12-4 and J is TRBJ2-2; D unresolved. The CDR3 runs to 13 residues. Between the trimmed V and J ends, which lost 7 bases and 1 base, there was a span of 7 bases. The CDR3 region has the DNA TGTGCCAGCACCGAAAAGAACACCGGGGAGCTGTTTTTT. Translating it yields CASTEKNTGELFF.

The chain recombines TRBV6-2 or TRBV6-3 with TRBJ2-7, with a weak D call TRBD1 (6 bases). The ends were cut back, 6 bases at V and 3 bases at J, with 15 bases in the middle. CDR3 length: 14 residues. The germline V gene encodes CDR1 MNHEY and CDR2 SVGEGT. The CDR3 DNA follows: TGTGCCAGCAGCCAGGACAGTTCCCTCTACGAGCAGTACGTC. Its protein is CASSQDSSLYEQYV.